What follows is one T cell receptor (beta chain) and its context. Its antigen is still unknown. Base qualities are missing; no much larger clone stands one base away. This entry belongs to a study of long-term antiretroviral therapy in people with HIV (dated by TCRdb to 2022 to 2024). Context from the whole study: The earliest samples were collected roughly a decade before the 2015 WHO recommendation for immediate ART, at a time when ART was usually postponed until CD4 counts fell. A retrospective serial study tested whether changes in peripheral blood TRB repertoire composition and diversity were associated with ART initiation and durable HIV suppression. The cohort contributed fewer than 200 cryopreserved PBMC samples from 25 to 35 adults with confirmed HIV infection, collected serially over a mean of approximately 6 years (range 1-12). Of the approximately 30 participants with HIV, more than 10 were female. No cross-contamination during QIAcube processing was shown when test extractions of a monoclonal T-cell line were performed alongside around 30 polyclonal samples. Findings and caveats that apply to the study as a whole: Expanded TRB clones identified before ART initiation dominated the repertoire at all time points, although this dominance fluctuated and declined in many PLHIV after ART. Because cell numbers in pre-ART samples were limited, unsorted PBMC were profiled instead of sorted CD4+ and CD8+ T cells. Starting ART was linked to a significant rise in TRB diversity, yet even with long-term ART the diversity remained significantly lower than in transplant donor controls. Since PBMC availability was limited, sequencing covered only the TCR beta chain, with no alpha chain pairing. Inferences about post-ART repertoire changes are limited because no data were available on ART adherence, viral resistance or therapy changes. The samples span the years 2004 to 2017, and the ART regimens used may be less effective than current regimens. Narrower CDR3 length ranges were observed in HIV repertoires than in controls, and an antigen-experienced repertoire with only a slight naive shift after ART was suggested by the network structure.

The V end gives up 5 bases and the J end 8 bases, leaving 8 bases in the junction not matched to a gene. Reading the germline V gene (reference sequence) gives CDR1 LNHDA and CDR2 SQIVND. From its cysteine to its phenylalanine, the CDR3 spans 13 amino acids. Only the CDR3 part of the read is kept: 39 bases, read in frame from the first base. The immunoSEQ hsTCRB v3.0 assay was used at survey level resolution to sequence the TRB variable region. The target sequencing depth for TRB was roughly 40,000-55,000 T-cell genomes per sample. TRB libraries were pooled and sequenced on an Illumina MiSeq using a v3 150-cycle kit. The study's processing was this. Repertoire analysis ran in R within a reproducible Nextflow workflow covering QC, data transformation and analysis. LymphoSeq2, an R package for exploring AIRR-Seq data, was used to implement the custom analyses. A handful of samples that produced fewer than 5000 total TRB sequences were removed, so 188 HIV repertoires were analyzed. Among the approximately 180 retained HIV repertoires, 55 to 65 were collected before ART initiation and 120 to 130 after ART initiation. Each repertoire was downsampled to 5000 TRB nucleotide sequences, and summary statistics were averaged across 100 downsampling iterations. Only TRB sequences with CDR3 regions of at least seven amino acids were retained for analysis. A Shannon entropy-derived clonality score and the Gini coefficient were used to measure diversity. In repertoire networks, the top 5000 CDR3 amino acid sequences were linked whenever an edit distance of one separated two sequences. Antigen specificity groups and MHC restriction were predicted for TRB CDR3 amino acid sequences with GLIPH2. To flag known associations with CMV, EBV, HIV or tissue antigens, CDR3 amino acid sequences were compared against VDJdb and McPAS-TCR. Pre-ART, post-ART and control groups were compared with Wilcoxon signed-rank tests and Holm-Bonferroni correction. As stored in TCRdb, this immuneACCESS dataset retains in-frame rearrangements with V and J assigned. A fraction of the clones does not appear; measured against another copy, unresolved V genes explain less than half of the discrepancy, and the remainder lacks a known reason. The DNA gave D and trimming, while V, J and clone size come from that table. This sample gives around 40,000 clones in total; 75% to 90% of them show up just once. Jointly, the top ten make up around 4.2% of the sample.

Inclusion was restricted to participants for whom at least one PBMC sample before ART initiation and at least two post-ART samples were available. Every participant with HIV received treatment in the United States of America. Before DNA extraction, cryopreserved samples of roughly 1-11 million PBMC were thawed and then washed. At the time of the earliest PBMC sample, participants with HIV were aged between roughly 20 and 60 years. Per participant, PBMC samples came from 1-4 timepoints prior to ART initiation and 2-8 timepoints following ART initiation, for a median of 7 samples. Serial HIV viral load, CD4+ T-cell count, ART history and demographic data were obtained for every participant. A Qiagen kit on a QIAcube was used to extract genomic DNA from unsorted PBMC, with samples processed in batches of 12.

The TCR originated in a woman under 30 with HIV. This sample comprised unsorted PBMCs, obtained just before starting antiretroviral therapy. In this chain, TRBV19 is recombined with TRBJ1-1, with TRBD1 identical over 7 junction bases. The CDR3: CASSLGTATEAFF. The base sequence is TGTGCCAGTAGTCTCGGGACAGCTACCGAAGCTTTCTTT.